This T cell receptor (beta chain) stems from a study of shared clonotypes between healthy human individuals. On this clone itself: The antigen is undetermined.

V gave up 6 bases and J gave up 0 bases, with 15 bases separating them. The CDR3 covers 16 residues. The germline V gene has CDR1 LNHDA and CDR2 SQIVND (reference sequence). TCRdb keeps only in-frame clones here, not all; method: immunoSEQ multiplex PCR. Among approximately 530,000 clones listed, 90% to 97% were seen once. Notes on the study in general: The small donor group covered limited genetic and exposure diversity.

Sequenced sample: naive CD4+ T cells sorted from blood. Subset denoted: CD45RA+ positively selected. The V and J genes are TRBV19 and TRBJ1-3; the D gene is possibly TRBD1 (6 bases). This sequence was found in a young woman in good health. The CDR3 spells CASRHLGHLSGNTIYF. The DNA of the CDR3 is TGTGCCAGTAGGCATCTGGGACACCTCTCTGGAAACACCATATATTTT. The full variable domain, its missing parts supplied by reference TRBV19 and TRBJ1-3, is DGGITQSPKYLFRKEGQNVTLSCEQNLNHDAMYWYRQDPGQGLRLIYYSQIVNDFQKGDIAEGYSVSREKKESFPLTVTSAQKNPTAFYLCASRHLGHLSGNTIYFGEGSWLTVV.